Below are 20 T cell receptor beta chains sequenced from a single sample in a study of blood T cell repertoires in COVID-19. The method was immunoSEQ multiplex PCR; TCRdb's version includes in-frame clones alone and lacks a portion of them. The sample lists about 300,000 clones; approximately 89% were seen once. Sequencing was carried out using peripheral blood. These receptors were taken from a woman aged 25-40 years with COVID-19, enrolled during active disease.

This rearrangement joins TRBV4-3 to TRBJ1-1; D possibly corresponds to TRBD1 (5 bases). Germline CDR1 and CDR2: LGHNA and YSLEER. This CDR3 has 16 residues. V lost 2 bases and J lost 1, with 14 bases in between. The DNA of the CDR3 is TGCGCCAGCAGCCAACAAGGATCCGACAGGAACACTGAAGCTTTCTTT. This codes for CASSQQGSDRNTEAFF.

This sequence joins TRBV7-2 and TRBJ2-1, with 11 positions matching TRBD2. J gave up 8 bases and V 1 base, and 4 bases lay outside the gene matches. CDR3 length equals 15 residues. Germline CDR1 reads SGHTA; CDR2 reads FQGNSA. CDR3 residues: CASSLGGTSGDEQFF. CDR3 in DNA: TGTGCCAGCAGCTTAGGAGGGACTAGCGGAGATGAGCAGTTCTTC.

This clone was seen a few times. V usage is TRBV5-1 and J usage is TRBJ1-3, with 8 bases lining up with TRBD1. V lost 3 bases, J lost 0 bases, and 8 bases stayed unmatched. CDR1 is SGHRS, CDR2 YFSETQ, per germline. This CDR3 is 17 amino acids long. CDR3 DNA: TGCGCCAGCAGCTCGAAGACCGGGACAGGCTCTGGAAACACCATATATTTT. Its protein product is CASSSKTGTGSGNTIYF.

This clone was counted a few times. The chain combines TRBV9 with TRBJ2-7; TRBD1 might be the D (6 bases). CDR1 is SGDLS, CDR2 YYNGEE, per germline. This CDR3 has 15 amino acids. V was pared by 2 bases and J by 2 bases, with 14 bases between. CDR3 sequence: CASSVGRGVAYEQYF. CDR3 DNA sequence: TGTGCCAGCAGCGTTGGCAGGGGCGTCGCCTACGAGCAGTACTTC.

The CDR3 DNA reads as TGTGCCAGCAGCTCCCCGGGGGAACACGAGCAGTACGTC. It encodes CASSSPGEHEQYV. This chain connects TRBV11-2 to TRBJ2-7; maybe TRBD2 (6 bases). CDR1 is SGHAT, CDR2 FQNNGV, per germline. V was pared by 4 bases and J by 5 bases, with 12 bases between. CDR3 length: 13 residues.

This clone came up once. The chain joins TRBV15 to TRBJ2-3, with D possibly TRBD2 on 6 matching bases. The CDR3 has 14 amino acids. V lost 0 bases and J lost 5, with 9 bases in between. The V gene's germline CDR1 is LNHNV and CDR2 YYDKDF (reference sequence). The CDR3 coding sequence is TGTGCCACCAGCAGAGACGGGGGAAAAGATACGCAGTATTTT. Translating it yields CATSRDGGKDTQYF. Full variable domain (outside the CDR3, taken from reference TRBV15 and TRBJ2-3): DAMVIQNPRYQVTQFGKPVTLSCSQTLNHNVMYWYQQKSSQAPKLLFHYYDKDFNNEADTPDNFQSRRPNTSFCFLDIRSPGLGDTAMYLCATSRDGGKDTQYFGPGTRLTVL.

V is TRBV6-5 and J is TRBJ1-3; tentatively, D is TRBD1 (6 bases). Looked up from germline, CDR1 is MNHEY and CDR2 is SVGAGI. Trimming took 7 bases from V and 2 from J, leaving 12 bases between them. CDR3 length: 14 amino acids. CDR3 nucleotides: TGTGCCAGCATTGGGGGCTACCCTGGAAACACCATATATTTT. Its translation is CASIGGYPGNTIYF.

This chain joins TRBV4-1 and TRBJ1-1, with a possible D match to TRBD1 (5 bases). CDR1 MGHRA and CDR2 YSYEKL come from the germline V gene. The V end was cut by 3 bases, the J end by 1 base, with 12 bases between. The CDR3 extends over 15 amino acids. CDR3 in DNA: TGCGCCAGCAGCCACCCCCGAACAGGGAACACTGAAGCTTTCTTT. It codes for CASSHPRTGNTEAFF.

This sequence joins TRBV5-5 and TRBJ1-1, with 8 positions matching TRBD1. Germline V gene data show CDR1 as SGHKS and CDR2 as YYEKEE (reference sequence). The CDR3 sequence is 15 residues long. After removal of 1 base from V and 1 base from J, the junction contained 3 bases not matched to a gene. In nucleotides, the CDR3 is TGTGCCAGCAGCTTGCGAACAGGGGGGAACACTGAAGCTTTCTTT. It specifies CASSLRTGGNTEAFF.

Only one count was recorded for this clone. V gene TRBV9 combines with J gene TRBJ2-5, with D tentatively TRBD2 (5 bases). The CDR3 is 14 amino acids. CDR1 is SGDLS, CDR2 YYNGEE, per germline. Trimming took 0 bases from V and 7 from J, leaving 13 bases between them. The CDR3 loop reads CASSVVRDSGTQYF. The CDR3 DNA reads as TGTGCCAGCAGCGTAGTCCGGGATAGTGGGACCCAGTACTTC.

This clone was detected only a few times. The V gene is TRBV12-5, the J gene TRBJ2-7, with 8 positions matching TRBD1. The J segment lost 6 bases and the V segment lost 8 bases, leaving 9 bases of the junction unmatched. CDR3 length: 13 amino acids. Germline loops: CDR1 LGHNT, CDR2 FRNRAP. The CDR3 loop is CASSTTGAGEQYF. CDR3 bases: TGTGCTAGTAGTACGACAGGGGCTGGCGAGCAGTACTTC.

In this sample, this clone turned up a few times. The chain is built from TRBV6-2 or TRBV6-3 and TRBJ1-1; 8 positions agree with TRBD1. The CDR3 extends over 17 amino acids. Germline trimming cut 5 bases from V and 0 bases from J; bases unmatched to any gene: 11. Germline assignment: CDR1 MNHEY and CDR2 SVGEGT. The CDR3: CASSNIPGTGLNTEAFF. CDR3 bases: TGTGCCAGCAGTAACATTCCCGGGACAGGATTGAACACTGAAGCTTTCTTT.

This clone showed up just once. The V and J genes are TRBV7-2 and TRBJ1-6; 9 bases are a match to TRBD1. Germline V gives CDR1 SGHTA, CDR2 FQGNSA. The CDR3 sequence is 17 residues long. The trim removed 3 bases at V and 3 bases at J, leaving 6 bases unmatched. The CDR3 DNA follows: TGTGCCAGCAGCTTGCGGACAGGGGAAAACTATAATTCACCCCTCCACTTT. This sequence encodes CASSLRTGENYNSPLHF. Looking up the rest from reference TRBV7-2 and TRBJ1-6 gives the full variable domain: GAGVSQSPSNKVTEKGKDVELRCDPISGHTALYWYRQSLGQGLEFLIYFQGNSAPDKSGLPSDRFSAERTGGSVSTLTIQRTQQEDSAVYLCASSLRTGENYNSPLHFGNGTRLTVT.

J is TRBJ2-7 and V is TRBV2; D unclear. The CDR3 extends over 13 amino acids. The germline V gene encodes CDR1 SNHLY and CDR2 FYNNEI. Trimming removed 3 bases at V and 4 bases at J, with 10 bases between. CDR3 in amino acids: CASSEFIGYEQYV. The CDR3 DNA follows: TGTGCCAGCAGTGAGTTCATCGGGTACGAGCAGTACGTC.

The sample holds one count of this clone. V gene TRBV27 combines with J gene TRBJ1-1; 11 bases match TRBD1. The junction had 8 bases not matched to a gene; V was cut back by 5 bases and J by 0 bases. CDR1 and CDR2 from the germline V gene are MNHEY and SMNVEV (reference sequence). This CDR3 comprises 17 residues. In nucleotides, the CDR3 is TGTGCCAGCAGTACCCGGGACAGGGGGTTGATGAACACTGAAGCTTTCTTT. Protein sequence: CASSTRDRGLMNTEAFF.

This clone was recorded a few times. The chain links TRBV12-3 or TRBV12-4 to TRBJ1-2; D gene ambiguous. The CDR3 spans 13 residues. Trimming left V 3 bases short and J 6 bases short, with 11 bases between. The CDR3 protein is CASSFHRQDGYTF. The CDR3, as DNA: TGTGCCAGCAGTTTTCATCGTCAGGATGGCTACACCTTC.

The J gene is TRBJ1-2, the V gene TRBV5-1; D gene uncertain. Germline assignment: CDR1 SGHRS and CDR2 YFSETQ. This CDR3 region has 14 residues. The V gene lost 0 bases and the J gene lost 4 bases, with 10 bases spanning the gap. This CDR3 reads CASSLATGVYGYTF. CDR3 nucleotides: TGCGCCAGCAGCTTGGCGACTGGAGTCTATGGCTACACCTTC.

CDR3 protein: CASSLSGPGANYGYTF. The CDR3 nucleotides are TGTGCCAGCAGCTTGTCGGGTCCAGGGGCAAACTATGGCTACACCTTC. The gene calls are TRBV7-2 and TRBJ1-2; TRBD1 might be the D (6 bases). The CDR3 totals 16 residues. Trimming took 3 bases from V and 2 from J, leaving 16 bases between them. Germline V CDR1 and CDR2: SGHTA, FQGNSA.

This sequence joins TRBV5-1 and TRBJ1-1, with 9 positions matching TRBD1. The V and J ends lost 6 bases and 3 bases, in that order; junction bases with no gene match: 9. The CDR3 runs to 15 residues. Per the germline V gene, CDR1 is SGHRS and CDR2 is YFSETQ. CDR3 nucleotide sequence: TGCGCCAGCACCGATACAGGGGGCACGGACACTGAAGCTTTCTTT. As protein: CASTDTGGTDTEAFF.

V gene TRBV30 combines with J gene TRBJ2-5, with a weak D call TRBD2 (5 bases). V lost 2 bases to trimming and J lost 4 bases, with 11 bases between them. The germline V gene encodes CDR1 GTSNPN and CDR2 SVGIG (reference sequence). The CDR3 is 13 residues long. The CDR3, as DNA: TGTGCCTGGAGTATGAGGGCGGGAGAGACCCAGTACTTC. Encoded protein: CAWSMRAGETQYF.